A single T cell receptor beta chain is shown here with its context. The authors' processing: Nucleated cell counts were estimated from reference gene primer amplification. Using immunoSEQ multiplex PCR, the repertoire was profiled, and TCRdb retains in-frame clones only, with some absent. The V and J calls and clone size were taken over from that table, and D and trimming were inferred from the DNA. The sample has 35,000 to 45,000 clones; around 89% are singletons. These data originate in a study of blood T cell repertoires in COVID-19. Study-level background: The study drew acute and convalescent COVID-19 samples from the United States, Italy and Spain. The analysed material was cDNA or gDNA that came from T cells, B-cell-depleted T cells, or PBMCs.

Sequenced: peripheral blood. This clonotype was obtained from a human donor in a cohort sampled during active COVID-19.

The CDR3 DNA is TGCGCCAGCAGCCAAAAGTCGGGACAGGGGGCGATTTTGAGCACTGAAGCTTTCTTT. It yields the protein CASSQKSGQGAILSTEAFF. The chain has TRBV4-1 and TRBJ1-1, with 12 nucleotides matching TRBD1. CDR3 length: 19 amino acids. The V segment lost 2 bases and the J segment 4 bases; nucleotides outside the gene matches: 14. Germline-derived CDR1 and CDR2 are MGHRA and YSYEKL.